These 17 T cell receptor beta chains originate from one sample sequenced in a study of blood T cell repertoires in COVID-19. Generated by immunoSEQ multiplex PCR, the TCRdb table keeps only in-frame clones and is missing some. The top ten hold around 4.9% of the sample, which has about 69,000 clones, about 91% seen once. Material for sequencing was peripheral blood. Source of these receptors: a woman aged 60-75 years with active COVID-19.

The chain joins TRBV10-3 to TRBJ1-2, with TRBD1 matching 7 bases. V shed 7 bases and J 5 bases; nucleotides not matched to a gene: 13. This CDR3 has 15 residues. The germline CDR1 and CDR2 sequences are ENHRY and SYGVKD. The CDR3 sequence: CAIIPALDRQYGYTF. CDR3 coding DNA: TGTGCCATCATACCCGCGTTGGACAGGCAATATGGCTACACCTTC.

This chain joins TRBV18 and TRBJ1-2; perhaps TRBD1 as D (5 bases). Per germline, CDR1 KGHSH and CDR2 LQKENI. The CDR3 contains 13 residues. Trimming took 1 base from V and 6 from J, leaving 9 bases between them. The CDR3 bases are TGTGCCAGCTCACCACTGACAGCCGATGGCTACACCTTC. Residues: CASSPLTADGYTF. The variable domain in full, with the rest retrieved from reference TRBV18 and TRBJ1-2, is NAGVMQNPRHLVRRRGQEARLRCSPMKGHSHVYWYRQLPEEGLKFMVYLQKENIIDESGMPKERFSAEFPKEGPSILRIQQVVRGDSAAYFCASSPLTADGYTFGSGTRLTVV.

The chain uses TRBV28 and TRBJ2-7, with 7 bases identical to TRBD1. From germline, CDR1 is MDHEN and CDR2 SYDVKM. CDR3 length equals 19 residues. The trim removed 6 bases at V and 12 bases at J, leaving 32 bases unmatched. CDR3 coding DNA: TGTGCCAGCAGGGAACAGGGGCCAAGGGTGACGAGTTCTCTTCAATATTGGTACTTC. Protein: CASREQGPRVTSSLQYWYF.

In DNA, the CDR3 is TGTGCCAGCAGCCGAACTTGGGGCAGCCAAGAGACCCAGTACTTC. Translation: CASSRTWGSQETQYF. The genes are TRBV11-2 and TRBJ2-5; D perhaps matches TRBD1 (5 bases). This CDR3 is built from 15 residues. Looked up from germline, CDR1 is SGHAT and CDR2 is FQNNGV. Trimming shortened V by 5 bases and J by 1 base, and 14 bases separated the two germline ends.

The chain links TRBV18 to TRBJ1-2; 9 positions agree with TRBD1. V lost 2 bases, J lost 2 bases, and 9 bases stayed unmatched. The CDR3 covers 17 residues. Per the germline V gene, CDR1 is KGHSH and CDR2 is LQKENI. CDR3 loop: CASSPVGTGSLNYGYTF. The DNA of the CDR3 is TGTGCCAGCTCACCAGTCGGGACAGGGAGCTTAAACTATGGCTACACCTTC. Based on the CDR3 plus reference TRBV18 and TRBJ1-2, the full variable domain is NAGVMQNPRHLVRRRGQEARLRCSPMKGHSHVYWYRQLPEEGLKFMVYLQKENIIDESGMPKERFSAEFPKEGPSILRIQQVVRGDSAAYFCASSPVGTGSLNYGYTFGSGTRLTVV.

This clone was picked up one time. The chain has TRBV5-5 and TRBJ2-7, with 9 positions matching TRBD2. The V segment lost 1 base and the J segment 3 bases; nucleotides outside the gene matches: 8. This CDR3 is built from 16 residues. CDR1 and CDR2 from the germline V gene are SGHKS and YYEKEE (reference sequence). CDR3 residues: CASSLSSGGRGYEQYF. In nucleotides, the CDR3 is TGTGCCAGCAGCTTGTCGTCAGGCGGGAGGGGCTACGAGCAGTACTTC.

The chain joins TRBV15 to TRBJ1-1; 10 positions agree with TRBD1. Germline loops: CDR1 LNHNV, CDR2 YYDKDF (reference sequence). The CDR3 covers 18 residues. Trimming took 5 bases from V and 1 from J; bases not matched to a gene: 13. The CDR3 here is CATSYRDRGFASNTEAFF. The DNA for the CDR3 is TGTGCCACCAGCTACCGGGACAGGGGTTTCGCGTCGAACACTGAAGCTTTCTTT.

The J gene is TRBJ2-7, the V gene TRBV6-5, with D uncertain. The CDR3 loop spans 13 amino acids. V lost 7 bases, J lost 11 bases, and 21 bases lay in between. CDR1 is MNHEY, CDR2 SVGAGI, per germline. This CDR3 reads CASTPSSAPRKYF. The CDR3 region has the DNA TGTGCCAGCACGCCCTCTTCGGCCCCTAGGAAGTACTTC.

The chain joins TRBV3-1 (or the pseudogene TRBV3-2) to TRBJ1-1; possibly TRBD1 for D (6 bases). Germline CDR1 is LGHDT and CDR2 is YNNKEL (reference sequence). The CDR3 is 17 residues long. Deletions cut 1 base from V and 4 bases from J, with 19 bases between. The CDR3 DNA is TGTGCCAGCAGCCAAGGGACGCTCGGACGAGGGGGCACTGAAGCTTTCTTT. Translating it yields CASSQGTLGRGGTEAFF.

The chain uses TRBV2 and TRBJ1-3, with unresolved D. The CDR3 has 14 amino acids. V was shortened by 5 bases and J by 0 bases, with 8 bases between the two germline ends. Germline CDR1 is SNHLY and CDR2 is FYNNEI. This CDR3 reads CASSPQHSGNTIYF. The CDR3, as DNA: TGTGCCAGCAGTCCCCAACACTCTGGAAACACCATATATTTT. The entire variable domain, with the rest obtained from reference TRBV2 and TRBJ1-3, is as follows: EPEVTQTPSHQVTQMGQEVILRCVPISNHLYFYWYRQILGQKVEFLVSFYNNEISEKSEIFDDQFSVERPDGSNFTLKIRSTKLEDSAMYFCASSPQHSGNTIYFGEGSWLTVV.

This chain uses TRBV3-1 (or the pseudogene TRBV3-2) with TRBJ2-2; 12 nucleotides agree with TRBD2. The CDR3 has 18 amino acids. CDR1 and CDR2 from the germline V gene are LGHDT and YNNKEL (reference sequence). Trimming cost V 1 base and J 0 bases; bases outside gene matches: 3. The CDR3 protein is CASSQGLAGDANTGELFF. DNA of the CDR3: TGTGCCAGCAGCCAAGGACTAGCGGGAGACGCGAACACCGGGGAGCTGTTTTTT.

The chain uses TRBV28 and TRBJ2-7, with D maybe TRBD2 (6 bases). Germline V gene lookup returns CDR1 MDHEN and CDR2 SYDVKM. CDR3 length: 12 residues. Trimming left V 5 bases short and J 4 bases short, with 9 bases between. Here the CDR3 reads CASSRGRYEQYF. The DNA of the CDR3 is TGTGCCAGCAGTCGGGGGAGGTACGAGCAGTACTTC.

Written as DNA, the CDR3 is TGCGCCAGCAGCTTCGAGGGGACAGGTCAGAAAGCCACTGAAGCTTTCTTT. This translates into CASSFEGTGQKATEAFF. The gene calls are TRBV5-1 and TRBJ1-1; 8 bases are a match to TRBD1. Germline CDR1 and CDR2: SGHRS and YFSETQ. V dropped 2 bases and J dropped 4; count of bases not matched to a gene: 13. This CDR3 has 17 amino acids.

The chain joins TRBV5-4 to TRBJ2-5, with D perhaps matching TRBD1 (6 bases). CDR3 length equals 14 residues. With 4 bases removed from V and 5 bases from J, the gap between germline ends came to 15 bases. Germline CDR1 SGHNT, CDR2 YYREEE (reference sequence). The CDR3 is CASSRRQAWETQYF. The CDR3 nucleotides read TGTGCCAGCAGCCGGCGACAGGCCTGGGAGACCCAGTACTTC.

The genes are TRBV6-5 and TRBJ1-2; 10 nucleotides agree with TRBD1. The V gene end was trimmed by 6 bases and the J gene end by 12 bases; junction bases not matched to a gene: 10. Looked up from germline, CDR1 is MNHEY and CDR2 is SVGAGI. This CDR3 has 13 residues. The CDR3 DNA reads as TGTGCCAGCAGACGACAGGGGGCGAGGGTTGACACCTTC. Encoded protein: CASRRQGARVDTF.

V is TRBV19 and J is TRBJ2-3; a possible D gene is TRBD2 (7 bases). This CDR3 region has 15 residues. Germline V gene data show CDR1 as LNHDA and CDR2 as SQIVND (reference sequence). V lost 6 bases, J lost 0 bases, and 13 bases lay in between. CDR3 sequence (DNA): TGTGCCAGTAGATTAGGGGGGGCGAGCACAGATACGCAGTATTTT. This codes for CASRLGGASTDTQYF.

V and J are TRBV5-1 and TRBJ1-1, with D tentatively TRBD1 (5 bases). Trimming took 4 bases from V and 1 from J, leaving 20 bases between them. The germline gives CDR1 SGHRS, CDR2 YFSETQ. This CDR3 has 17 residues. CDR3 coding DNA: TGCGCCAGCAGCGGAAAACAGACAGCCAGACGGAACACTGAAGCTTTCTTT. This codes for CASSGKQTARRNTEAFF.